One sample yielded the 2 T cell receptor beta chains listed below, sequenced in a study of T cells of healthy individuals. TCRdb passed the 5' RACE reads through MiXCR, listing each CDR3 protein once. The data contain fewer than 70,000 distinct CDR3 sequences, roughly 14% of them seen just once; the ten biggest clones take up about 15%. These receptor sequences come from a human donor in good health.

This clonotype appeared many times. V usage is TRBV13 and J usage is TRBJ2-3, with a tentative D call TRBD2 (6 bases). In germline, CDR1 is PRHDT, CDR2 FYEKMQ (reference sequence). Between the trimmed V and J ends, which lost 4 bases and 1 base, there was a span of 12 bases. This CDR3 is 15 amino acids long. The CDR3 here is CASSYGTPGTDTQYF. The CDR3 DNA reads as TGTGCCAGCAGCTACGGGACTCCGGGCACAGATACGCAGTATTTT.

The V gene is TRBV18, the J gene TRBJ2-1, with 8 bases identical to TRBD2. The J segment lost 6 bases and the V segment lost 4 bases, leaving 8 bases of the junction unmatched. This CDR3 comprises 15 residues. The V gene's germline CDR1 is KGHSH and CDR2 LQKENI. Written as DNA, the CDR3 is TGTGCCAGCTCACTAACTAGCGGAGCCTCCAATGAGCAGTTCTTC. Its translation: CASSLTSGASNEQFF.